This T cell receptor beta chain appears in the sequencing data of a study of tumor and adjacent non-tumor tissue in lung cancer. Study conclusions and caveats: Tumor repertoires had a smaller top 100 clone share than normal lung. TCR diversity was significantly greater in tumor than normal lung tissue. Higher tumor TCR diversity was associated with shorter survival.

RNA was extracted from bulk tissue without any cell sorting. Newly diagnosed lung cancer patients had thoracic surgery in China, August–November 2014, without prior chemotherapy. Comment on this clonotype: The antigen remains unidentified. This CDR3 is missing its conserved last phenylalanine or tryptophan, likely due to a read error.

With 4 bases clipped from V and 6 bases from J, the junction kept 11 bases outside the gene matches. In germline, CDR1 is LGHNA, CDR2 YNFKEQ. This CDR3 is 16 amino acids long. A modified ARM-PCR protocol with three rounds of nested PCR amplified TCRbeta. TCRdb re-derived calls from the multiplex PCR reads in MiXCR, one entry per CDR3 protein. This table holds about 200,000 distinct CDR3 sequences, 71% found once. The specimen was lung tumor tissue. The sequence was collected from a man in his fifties or sixties with non-small cell lung cancer. V is TRBV4-2 and J is TRBJ2-7, with TRBD2 matching over 11 bases. The CDR3 loop is CASSLALAGGQGEQYS. The CDR3 DNA reads as TGTGCCAGCAGCCTCGCTTTAGCGGGGGGGCAGGGCGAGCAGTACTCC.